The 26 T cell receptor beta chains given below trace back to one sample, sequenced in a study of CD8+CD57+ T cells in acquired aplastic anemia. Genomic DNA, the template, was used for profiling of the TCR beta VDJ and CDR3. TCRdb reprocessed the reads via MiXCR and lists one record per CDR3 protein. The profile shows around 430,000 distinct CDR3 sequences, over 25% of them singletons. An expansion of CD8+CD57+ cells by flow cytometry had been shown in patients chosen for sequencing. The sequenced sample consisted of sorted CD4+, CD8+, or CD8+CD57+ T cells (not recorded which) from PBMCs. Receptor source: a human donor with aplastic anemia.

The rearrangement links TRBV11-1 to TRBJ1-4, with 11 nucleotides matching TRBD1. The V and J ends lost 4 bases and 6 bases, in that order; junction bases with no gene match: 7. Germline V gene lookup returns CDR1 SGHAT and CDR2 FQDESV (reference sequence). The CDR3 length is 16 residues. Written as DNA, the CDR3 is TGTGCCAGCAGCTGGACAGGGGGCGCGTTGTATGAAAAACTGTTTTTT. It encodes CASSWTGGALYEKLFF.

This clonotype was found a few times. V usage is TRBV7-2 and J usage is TRBJ1-1, with D maybe TRBD1 (5 bases). This CDR3 has 14 residues. Trimming took off 2 bases at V and 1 base at J, with 8 bases between the two ends. The germline V gene has CDR1 SGHTA and CDR2 FQGNSA. CDR3 nucleotide sequence: TGTGCCAGCAGCTTACGACAGACGAACACTGAAGCTTTCTTT. It yields the protein CASSLRQTNTEAFF.

This chain links TRBV9 with TRBJ1-2; a possible D gene is TRBD1 (5 bases). The CDR3 runs 14 residues. Trimming stripped 4 bases from V and 6 bases from J, with 16 bases between. Germline values: CDR1 SGDLS, CDR2 YYNGEE. The CDR3 reads CASSQGVGYNGYTF. CDR3 bases: TGTGCCAGCAGCCAAGGGGTGGGGTATAATGGCTACACCTTC. Full variable domain (remainder filled in from reference TRBV9 and TRBJ1-2): DSGVTQTPKHLITATGQRVTLRCSPRSGDLSVYWYQQSLDQGLQFLIQYYNGEERAKGNILERFSAQQFPDLHSELNLSSLELGDSALYFCASSQGVGYNGYTFGSGTRLTVV.

This clonotype was counted many times. CDR3 nucleotide sequence: TGTGCCACCAGCAGAGGTGGAGGGTATCCTGGCTACACCTTC. Translation: CATSRGGGYPGYTF. The chain links TRBV15 to TRBJ1-2; no reliable D call. Germline loops: CDR1 LNHNV, CDR2 YYDKDF (reference sequence). The CDR3 consists of 14 residues. The V end was cut by 1 base, the J end by 7 bases, with 13 bases between.

The V and J genes are TRBV10-3 and TRBJ1-2; D gene ambiguous. Germline V lookup: CDR1 ENHRY, CDR2 SYGVKD. The CDR3 consists of 13 residues. V was clipped by 3 bases and J by 4 bases, with 9 bases between them. DNA of the CDR3: TGTGCCATCAGTGATGGACGGACCTATGGCTACACCTTC. As protein: CAISDGRTYGYTF.

This clonotype was counted ten times or more. V gene TRBV7-2 combines with J gene TRBJ1-2, with D uncertain. CDR3 length: 16 residues. Trimming pared 0 bases from V and 7 bases from J, leaving 18 bases between. The germline CDR1 and CDR2 sequences are SGHTA and FQGNSA. CDR3 nucleotide sequence: TGTGCCAGCAGCTTAGCCGGGCTTAGTCAGGTCGGTGGCTACACCTTC. Protein: CASSLAGLSQVGGYTF.

The chain is built from TRBV10-1 and TRBJ2-7; 8 bases are a match to TRBD2. Per the germline V gene, CDR1 is WNHNN and CDR2 is SYGVQD (reference sequence). The V gene end was trimmed by 3 bases and the J gene end by 0 bases; junction bases not matched to a gene: 7. This CDR3 contains 16 residues. The DNA of the CDR3 is TGCGCCAGCAGTGACTACCGACTAGCGCACTCCTACGAGCAGTACTTC. Translating gives CASSDYRLAHSYEQYF.

The chain uses TRBV19 and TRBJ1-3; D perhaps matches TRBD1 (5 bases). CDR3 length: 17 amino acids. Trimming cost V 2 bases and J 0 bases, with 14 bases left between them. The V gene's germline CDR1 is LNHDA and CDR2 SQIVND (reference sequence). The CDR3 loop is CASSILGGTFSGNTIYF. The CDR3 DNA sequence: TGTGCCAGTAGTATACTCGGCGGGACGTTCTCTGGAAACACCATATATTTT.

This clonotype has at least ten counts. The genes are TRBV2 and TRBJ2-1; D perhaps matches TRBD2 (7 bases). The CDR3 length is 15 residues. CDR1 and CDR2 (germline): SNHLY, FYNNEI. Trimming pared 6 bases from V and 7 bases from J, leaving 19 bases between. The CDR3 nucleotides read TGTGCCAGCAGGACGGCGGGGGCCTCTAGGAATGAGCAGTTCTTC. Translation gives CASRTAGASRNEQFF.

The chain is built from TRBV7-3 and TRBJ1-1; 8 bases are a match to TRBD1. This CDR3 spans 14 amino acids. CDR1 is SGHTA, CDR2 FQGTGA, per germline. The trim removed 6 bases at V and 3 bases at J, leaving 6 bases unmatched. The CDR3 here is CASRAGGEDTEAFF. CDR3 DNA: TGTGCCAGCAGGGCAGGGGGCGAGGACACTGAAGCTTTCTTT.

This clonotype was seen only a few times. The junction differs from germline at one of its ends, possibly a read error. CDR3 sequence: CVSSYLGPSPLHF. CDR3 in DNA: TGTGTCAGCAGTTACCTGGGCCCCTCACCCCTCCACTTT. The genes are TRBV2 and TRBJ1-6, with no clear D. The length of the CDR3 is 13 residues. Germline V gene sequence: CDR1 SNHLY, CDR2 FYNNEI.

The CDR3 sequence is CASILGEGAYEQYF. For the CDR3, the DNA is TGTGCCAGCATCCTAGGCGAGGGGGCCTACGAGCAGTACTTC. The V call is TRBV10-3, the J call TRBJ2-7; possibly TRBD1 for D (6 bases). Trimming pared 10 bases from V and 2 bases from J, leaving 18 bases between. Germline CDR1 ENHRY, CDR2 SYGVKD. This CDR3 region has 14 residues.

This clonotype has a count of ten or more. This chain connects TRBV7-9 to TRBJ2-5; D is unresolved. Trimming stripped 2 bases from V and 5 bases from J, with 9 bases between. The CDR3 sequence is 13 residues long. Looked up from germline, CDR1 is SEHNR and CDR2 is FQNEAQ (reference sequence). CDR3 region: CASSLFPIETQYF. In DNA, the CDR3 is TGTGCCAGCAGCTTATTCCCTATTGAGACCCAGTACTTC. The full variable domain, in which reference TRBV7-9 and TRBJ2-5 provide the parts outside the CDR3, is DTGVSQNPRHKITKRGQNVTFRCDPISEHNRLYWYRQTLGQGPEFLTYFQNEAQLEKSRLLSDRFSAERPKGSFSTLEIQRTEQGDSAMYLCASSLFPIETQYFGPGTRLLVL.

With regard to this clonotype: One end of the junction fails to match germline, which may point to a read error. The chain joins TRBV2 to TRBJ1-6, with D maybe TRBD1 (6 bases). CDR3 length: 15 residues. Germline V gene sequence: CDR1 SNHLY, CDR2 FYNNEI. The CDR3 DNA follows: TGTGCCAGACAGGAAGGTACAGGGCCGAATTCACCCCTCCACTTC. Translated: CARQEGTGPNSPLHF.

The chain joins TRBV11-1 to TRBJ2-7; 12 bases match TRBD2. The CDR3 contains 17 residues. CDR1 SGHAT and CDR2 FQDESV come from the germline V gene (reference sequence). J lost 0 bases, V lost 1 base, and 4 bases had no gene match. The CDR3 loop is CASSLGGLAGTSYEQYF. The CDR3, as DNA: TGTGCCAGCAGCTTAGGTGGACTAGCGGGGACCTCCTACGAGCAGTACTTC.

This clonotype was detected many times. The V call is TRBV7-2, the J call TRBJ2-7, with D possibly matching TRBD2 (5 bases). Germline V gene sequence: CDR1 SGHTA, CDR2 FQGNSA. The CDR3 has 13 amino acids. V dropped 6 bases and J dropped 1 base, with 10 bases sitting between them. CDR3 region: CASRGSGSYEQYF. In DNA form, the CDR3 reads TGTGCCAGCAGAGGGAGCGGTTCCTACGAGCAGTACTTC. The variable domain in full, with the rest retrieved from reference TRBV7-2 and TRBJ2-7, is GAGVSQSPSNKVTEKGKDVELRCDPISGHTALYWYRQSLGQGLEFLIYFQGNSAPDKSGLPSDRFSAERTGGSVSTLTIQRTQQEDSAVYLCASRGSGSYEQYFGPGTRLTVT.

The chain joins TRBV6-1 to TRBJ2-3; the match to TRBD2 covers 9 bases. CDR1 and CDR2 (germline): MNHNS, SASEGT. V shed 7 bases, J shed 6 bases, and the junction held 8 bases outside the gene matches. The CDR3 covers 14 residues. The CDR3 DNA reads TGTGCCAGCACTGTTGCGGGGGGGTCGGATACGCAGTATTTT. The encoded protein is CASTVAGGSDTQYF.

Of note for this clonotype: Since the CDR3 does not end with the conserved phenylalanine or tryptophan, this likely comes from a read error. The rearrangement uses TRBV19 and TRBJ1-2; 7 nucleotides match TRBD1. This CDR3 region has 15 residues. J gave up 7 bases and V 11 bases, and 19 bases lay outside the gene matches. CDR1 and CDR2 (germline): LNHDA, SQIVND (reference sequence). The chain's CDR3 is CAWSSTSGGWGGYTL. In DNA form, the CDR3 reads TGTGCCTGGAGCAGTACTTCAGGGGGTTGGGGTGGCTACACCCTC.

This clonotype came up many times. The rearrangement uses TRBV9 and TRBJ2-1, with 10 positions matching TRBD2. Per the germline V gene, CDR1 is SGDLS and CDR2 is YYNGEE. The CDR3 is made up of 15 amino acids. The trim removed 0 bases at V and 7 bases at J, leaving 4 bases unmatched. The CDR3 loop is CASSVVTSGVNEQFF. The DNA for the CDR3 is TGTGCCAGCAGCGTAGTTACTAGCGGGGTGAATGAGCAGTTCTTC.

This sequence joins TRBV6-4 and TRBJ1-1; weak D call: TRBD1 (6 bases). Germline CDR1 is MRHNA and CDR2 is SNTAGT. Trimming pared 0 bases from V and 12 bases from J, leaving 17 bases between. The CDR3 totals 14 residues. CDR3 in DNA: TGTGCCAGCAGTGACTCGGGGGGGCGTCTGGTAACTTTCTTT. Translated, it gives CASSDSGGRLVTFF.

The sample holds a few counts of this clonotype. The chain employs TRBV2 and TRBJ1-1; 10 bases align to TRBD1. CDR1 and CDR2 (germline): SNHLY, FYNNEI. J was trimmed by 4 bases and V by 4 bases; bases with no gene match: 3. The CDR3 loop spans 14 amino acids. CDR3: CASSARTGGTEAFF. CDR3 nucleotide sequence: TGTGCCAGCAGTGCGCGGACAGGGGGCACTGAAGCTTTCTTT.

This chain joins TRBV6-1 and TRBJ1-5; D uncertain. The ends were cut back, 4 bases at V and 4 bases at J, with 14 bases in the middle. CDR3 length equals 15 residues. CDR1 and CDR2 (germline): MNHNS, SASEGT. This CDR3 is CASSAMPGPNQPQHF. CDR3 in DNA: TGTGCCAGCAGTGCTATGCCCGGGCCTAATCAGCCCCAGCATTTT.

The genes are TRBV20-1 and TRBJ2-7; TRBD1 might be the D (5 bases). V lost 6 bases to trimming and J lost 6 bases, with 18 bases between them. Germline values: CDR1 DFQATT, CDR2 SNEGSKA (reference sequence). There are 13 residues in the CDR3. The CDR3 DNA follows: TGCAGTGCCAGCCTCGACAGATCGGGCGAGCAGTACTTC. The encoded protein is CSASLDRSGEQYF.

V and J are TRBV19 and TRBJ1-5; D call uncertain. This CDR3 region has 11 residues. In germline, CDR1 is LNHDA, CDR2 SQIVND (reference sequence). Trimming cost V 7 bases and J 15 bases, with 16 bases left between them. CDR3 protein: CASMVGSIVHF. CDR3 DNA: TGTGCCAGTATGGTCGGGAGTATCGTGCATTTT.

This clonotype has just a few counts. This chain uses TRBV6-5 with TRBJ1-5, with a tentative D call TRBD1 (5 bases). This CDR3 is 12 amino acids long. V lost 0 bases to trimming and J lost 9 bases, with 6 bases between them. Germline-derived CDR1 and CDR2 are MNHEY and SVGAGI. The CDR3 here is CASSYSGGPQHF. The CDR3 DNA reads as TGTGCCAGCAGTTACTCCGGGGGGCCCCAGCATTTT.

This sequence joins TRBV10-3 and TRBJ2-5, with unresolved D. V lost 10 bases and J 2 bases, leaving 17 bases between the germline ends. This CDR3 has 14 amino acids. CDR1 ENHRY and CDR2 SYGVKD come from the germline V gene. The chain's CDR3 is CASGPIIQQETQYF. The CDR3 region has the DNA TGTGCCAGCGGACCGATAATACAACAAGAGACCCAGTACTTC.